The 20 T cell receptor beta chains below all came from one sample that was sequenced in a study of blood T cell repertoires in COVID-19. This table comes from immunoSEQ multiplex PCR, and its TCRdb copy is limited to in-frame clones, with some not included. Among about 220,000 clones listed, over 70% were seen once. The sample consisted of peripheral blood. These receptors were collected from a woman between 65 and 79 years old with acute or convalescent COVID-19.

This rearrangement joins TRBV10-1 to TRBJ2-2; 8 bases fit TRBD1. Germline lookup yields CDR1 WNHNN and CDR2 SYGVQD (reference sequence). The CDR3 sequence is 16 residues long. V lost 3 bases to trimming and J lost 4 bases; unmatched junction nucleotides: 7. CDR3: CASSERTGSGTGELFF. CDR3 coding DNA: TGCGCCAGCAGTGAACGGACAGGGTCTGGCACCGGGGAGCTGTTTTTT.

The chain recombines TRBV29-1 with TRBJ2-7, with TRBD2 as a possible D gene (6 bases). Germline lookup yields CDR1 SQVTM and CDR2 ANQGSEA. V lost 6 bases and J lost 3, with 15 bases in between. This CDR3 contains 13 residues. CDR3 in DNA: TGCAGCGTCTCCGTGGCGGGAAGCTACGAGCAGTACTTC. Encoded protein: CSVSVAGSYEQYF.

V gene TRBV19 combines with J gene TRBJ2-1; 8 bases agree with TRBD2. Germline loops: CDR1 LNHDA, CDR2 SQIVND (reference sequence). This CDR3 has 14 amino acids. V was clipped by 5 bases and J by 6 bases; unmatched bases: 6. CDR3 bases: TGTGCCAGTAGTCCGGGACTAGGGGCCAATGAGCAGTTCTTC. Amino acid sequence: CASSPGLGANEQFF.

CDR3 region: CASSLDGAGLLHF. DNA for the CDR3: TGCGCCAGCAGCTTGGATGGGGCCGGCCTGCTCCACTTT. V gene TRBV5-1 combines with J gene TRBJ1-6, with D possibly being TRBD1 (5 bases). The CDR3 extends over 13 amino acids. Germline CDR1 is SGHRS and CDR2 is YFSETQ. V was clipped by 0 bases and J by 16 bases, with 14 bases between them. The whole variable domain, filled in from reference TRBV5-1 and TRBJ1-6, reads KAGVTQTPRYLIKTRGQQVTLSCSPISGHRSVSWYQQTPGQGLQFLFEYFSETQRNKGNFPGRFSGRQFSNSRSEMNVSTLELGDSALYLCASSLDGAGLLHFGNGTRLTVT.

The chain recombines TRBV24-1 with TRBJ2-3, with 12 bases that match TRBD1. The CDR3 is made up of 15 amino acids. Losses at the gene ends were 0 bases for V and 6 bases for J; bases not matched to a gene: 0. Germline V gene lookup returns CDR1 KGHDR and CDR2 SFDVKD. As DNA, the CDR3 is TGTGCCACCAGTGATTTGGGGACAGGGGGCGATACGCAGTATTTT. It is translated as CATSDLGTGGDTQYF.

This clone has only a few counts. Distinct nucleotide sequences in the sample also encode this CDR3. This chain uses TRBV21-1 with TRBJ2-2; the table names TRBD2, a call not compared with the DNA. TRBV21-1 is reported as a pseudogene. This CDR3 has 15 residues. The CDR3 DNA is TGTGCCAGCAGCAAAGCAATAGCGGTGTACGGGGAGCTGTTTTTT. This translates into CASSKAIAVYGELFF.

The chain links TRBV4-1 to TRBJ1-6, with 11 bases identical to TRBD1. The ends lost 4 bases at V and 10 bases at J; junction bases unmatched: 9. This CDR3 contains 16 residues. Germline V gives CDR1 MGHRA, CDR2 YSYEKL. This chain's CDR3 is CASSLLGQGARSPLHF. In DNA, the CDR3 is TGCGCCAGCAGCCTTCTCGGACAGGGGGCCAGGTCACCCCTCCACTTT.

The gene calls are TRBV5-6 and TRBJ1-4; TRBD1 matches 9 bases. Germline CDR1 reads SGHDT; CDR2 reads YYEEEE. V lost 4 bases to trimming and J lost 8 bases; unmatched junction nucleotides: 9. The CDR3 sequence is 15 residues long. The CDR3 DNA reads as TGTGCCAGCAGCCTAGGTGGGGACAGGGCCGAAAAACTGTTTTTT. As protein: CASSLGGDRAEKLFF.

The chain recombines TRBV19 with TRBJ1-5; 7 bases match TRBD1. The germline V gene encodes CDR1 LNHDA and CDR2 SQIVND (reference sequence). This CDR3 is 15 amino acids long. The V and J ends lost 3 bases and 3 bases, in that order; junction bases with no gene match: 5. The CDR3 DNA is TGTGCCAGTAGTATTTCCGGGACAGTCAATCAGCCCCAGCATTTT. It yields the protein CASSISGTVNQPQHF. Full variable domain (outside the CDR3, taken from reference TRBV19 and TRBJ1-5): DGGITQSPKYLFRKEGQNVTLSCEQNLNHDAMYWYRQDPGQGLRLIYYSQIVNDFQKGDIAEGYSVSREKKESFPLTVTSAQKNPTAFYLCASSISGTVNQPQHFGDGTRLSIL.

V and J are TRBV7-8 and TRBJ2-3, with 11 positions matching TRBD2. V lost 1 base and J lost 6; bases outside the gene matches: 6. The CDR3 is 16 residues long. The V gene's germline CDR1 is SGHVS and CDR2 FQNEAQ. The CDR3 spells CASSLEVLAGDDTQYF. The CDR3, as DNA: TGTGCCAGCAGCTTAGAGGTACTAGCGGGGGATGATACGCAGTATTTT.

The rearrangement uses TRBV6-1 and TRBJ2-1, with TRBD1 matching 9 bases. Germline values: CDR1 MNHNS, CDR2 SASEGT. V trimming: 1 base; J trimming: 8 bases; junction bases outside the gene matches: 9. The CDR3 runs 16 residues. The CDR3 nucleotides are TGTGCCAGCAGTGAAGTTTCCGGACAGGGGAACGATGAGCAGTTCTTC. Translation: CASSEVSGQGNDEQFF.

The chain recombines TRBV5-1 with TRBJ1-6, with 7 bases matching TRBD1. Germline V gene data show CDR1 as SGHRS and CDR2 as YFSETQ. J was trimmed by 8 bases and V by 4 bases; bases with no gene match: 6. CDR3 length: 14 amino acids. The CDR3 here is CASSHGTEDSPLHF. DNA for the CDR3: TGCGCCAGCAGCCACGGGACAGAGGATTCACCCCTCCACTTT. The full variable domain, completed using reference TRBV5-1 and TRBJ1-6, is KAGVTQTPRYLIKTRGQQVTLSCSPISGHRSVSWYQQTPGQGLQFLFEYFSETQRNKGNFPGRFSGRQFSNSRSEMNVSTLELGDSALYLCASSHGTEDSPLHFGNGTRLTVT.

This chain uses TRBV6-2 or TRBV6-3 with TRBJ1-5; 7 bases align to TRBD1. The CDR3 is 14 amino acids. Germline V gene sequence: CDR1 MNHEY, CDR2 SVGEGT. V was clipped by 5 bases and J by 7 bases; unmatched bases: 8. CDR3 nucleotides: TGTGCCAGCAGTCGCCCGGACAGGCAGCAGCCCCAGCATTTT. It translates to CASSRPDRQQPQHF.

The chain carries TRBV29-1 and TRBJ1-1, with a weak D call TRBD1 (6 bases). The V end lost 4 bases, the J end lost 1 base, and 10 bases lay between the germline ends. The CDR3 length is 13 residues. Germline CDR1 reads SQVTM; CDR2 reads ANQGSEA. In DNA form, the CDR3 reads TGCAGCGTTGGGGACACTAAGAACACTGAAGCTTTCTTT. Protein: CSVGDTKNTEAFF.

The chain combines TRBV25-1 with TRBJ1-2; TRBD1 matches at 7 bases. Germline CDR1 MGHDK, CDR2 SYGVNS. After removal of 4 bases from V and 4 bases from J, the junction contained 9 bases not matched to a gene. The CDR3 is 15 residues long. CDR3 sequence reads: CASSAGDSDIYGYTF. Here the CDR3 DNA reads TGTGCCAGCAGTGCGGGGGACAGTGATATCTATGGCTACACCTTC.

A single count supports this clone. This chain joins TRBV24-1 and TRBJ2-2; D gene unclear. The V gene lost 6 bases and the J gene lost 0 bases, with 10 bases spanning the gap. This CDR3 is built from 15 residues. Germline values: CDR1 KGHDR, CDR2 SFDVKD. CDR3 residues: CATSRPTANTGELFF. CDR3 coding DNA: TGTGCCACCAGTCGTCCTACAGCGAACACCGGGGAGCTGTTTTTT.

The chain combines TRBV11-2 with TRBJ1-1, with D possibly matching TRBD1 (6 bases). Trimming took 5 bases from V and 3 from J, leaving 16 bases between them. Germline V CDR1 and CDR2: SGHAT, FQNNGV. This CDR3 comprises 15 residues. The CDR3 nucleotides are TGTGCCAGCAGCGCAGGGACAAACCGAGACACTGAAGCTTTCTTT. Protein: CASSAGTNRDTEAFF. The full variable domain, rest sourced from reference TRBV11-2 and TRBJ1-1, is EAGVAQSPRYKIIEKRQSVAFWCNPISGHATLYWYQQILGQGPKLLIQFQNNGVVDDSQLPKDRFSAERLKGVDSTLKIQPAKLEDSAVYLCASSAGTNRDTEAFFGQGTRLTVV.

This clone has just a few counts. The rearrangement links TRBV30 to TRBJ1-3; 10 positions agree with TRBD1. The CDR3 extends over 14 amino acids. The V gene's germline CDR1 is GTSNPN and CDR2 SVGIG (reference sequence). V dropped 7 bases and J dropped 7; count of bases not matched to a gene: 10. The CDR3 spells CAYLPGQGSNTIYF. CDR3 DNA sequence: TGTGCCTACTTACCGGGACAGGGGAGTAACACCATATATTTT.

The gene calls are TRBV7-2 and TRBJ2-5; D uncertain. The CDR3 has 14 residues. V shed 5 bases and J shed 0 bases, with 10 bases lying between them. Germline CDR1 reads SGHTA; CDR2 reads FQGNSA. For the CDR3, the DNA is TGTGCCAGCAGCCGCACCCGGGACCAAGAGACCCAGTACTTC. Translated, it gives CASSRTRDQETQYF. Using reference TRBV7-2 and TRBJ2-5 for the parts outside the CDR3, the full variable domain is GAGVSQSPSNKVTEKGKDVELRCDPISGHTALYWYRQSLGQGLEFLIYFQGNSAPDKSGLPSDRFSAERTGGSVSTLTIQRTQQEDSAVYLCASSRTRDQETQYFGPGTRLLVL.

V gene TRBV12-3 or TRBV12-4 combines with J gene TRBJ1-1, with TRBD1 matching 7 bases. This CDR3 region has 12 residues. V trimming: 6 bases; J trimming: 8 bases; junction bases outside the gene matches: 6. The CDR3 DNA reads as TGTGCCAGCAGCTTACAGGGGTACGAAGCTTTCTTT. Residues: CASSLQGYEAFF.